These 4 T cell receptor beta chains were all obtained from the same sample, sequenced in a study of technical replicates of blood from a handful of donors. Using immunoSEQ multiplex PCR, the repertoire was profiled, and TCRdb retains in-frame clones only, with some absent. The repertoire holds 75,000 to 95,000 clones, with about 95% as singletons. The sequencing input was T cells isolated from PBMCs. These receptors originate from a human donor in good health.

The V and J genes are TRBV7-3 and TRBJ2-2; 7 bases are shared with TRBD1. The CDR3 is 14 residues long. Germline values: CDR1 SGHTA, CDR2 FQGTGA. The V and J ends lost 5 bases and 4 bases, in that order; junction bases with no gene match: 4. CDR3 nucleotide sequence: TGTGCCAGCAGCGGTACAGGGGCCACCGGGGAGCTGTTTTTT. Amino acid sequence: CASSGTGATGELFF.

The sample holds one count of this clone. V is TRBV2 and J is TRBJ2-7; 9 positions agree with TRBD2. Losses at the gene ends were 4 bases for V and 3 bases for J; bases not matched to a gene: 1. The CDR3 totals 13 residues. Germline CDR1 reads SNHLY; CDR2 reads FYNNEI. The CDR3 bases are TGTGCCAGCAGTGCTAGCGGGAACTACGAGCAGTACTTC. This sequence encodes CASSASGNYEQYF. The full variable domain, its missing parts supplied by reference TRBV2 and TRBJ2-7, is EPEVTQTPSHQVTQMGQEVILRCVPISNHLYFYWYRQILGQKVEFLVSFYNNEISEKSEIFDDQFSVERPDGSNFTLKIRSTKLEDSAMYFCASSASGNYEQYFGPGTRLTVT.

The rearrangement joins TRBV27 to TRBJ2-7; D perhaps matches TRBD1 (6 bases). V was pared by 0 bases and J by 2 bases, with 11 bases between. The CDR3 has 15 residues. Germline CDR1 is MNHEY and CDR2 is SMNVEV (reference sequence). CDR3 sequence (DNA): TGTGCCAGCAGTTTATCCTGGACAGCCACCTACGAGCAGTACTTC. Its protein product is CASSLSWTATYEQYF.

J is TRBJ2-4 and V is TRBV7-3, with 12 nucleotides matching TRBD2. This CDR3 spans 17 amino acids. Germline V gene lookup returns CDR1 SGHTA and CDR2 FQGTGA. V gave up 4 bases and J gave up 3 bases; unmatched junction bases: 7. The CDR3 region is CASSWLAGGPGKNIQYF. The CDR3 bases are TGTGCCAGCAGCTGGCTAGCGGGAGGGCCGGGCAAAAACATTCAGTACTTC.